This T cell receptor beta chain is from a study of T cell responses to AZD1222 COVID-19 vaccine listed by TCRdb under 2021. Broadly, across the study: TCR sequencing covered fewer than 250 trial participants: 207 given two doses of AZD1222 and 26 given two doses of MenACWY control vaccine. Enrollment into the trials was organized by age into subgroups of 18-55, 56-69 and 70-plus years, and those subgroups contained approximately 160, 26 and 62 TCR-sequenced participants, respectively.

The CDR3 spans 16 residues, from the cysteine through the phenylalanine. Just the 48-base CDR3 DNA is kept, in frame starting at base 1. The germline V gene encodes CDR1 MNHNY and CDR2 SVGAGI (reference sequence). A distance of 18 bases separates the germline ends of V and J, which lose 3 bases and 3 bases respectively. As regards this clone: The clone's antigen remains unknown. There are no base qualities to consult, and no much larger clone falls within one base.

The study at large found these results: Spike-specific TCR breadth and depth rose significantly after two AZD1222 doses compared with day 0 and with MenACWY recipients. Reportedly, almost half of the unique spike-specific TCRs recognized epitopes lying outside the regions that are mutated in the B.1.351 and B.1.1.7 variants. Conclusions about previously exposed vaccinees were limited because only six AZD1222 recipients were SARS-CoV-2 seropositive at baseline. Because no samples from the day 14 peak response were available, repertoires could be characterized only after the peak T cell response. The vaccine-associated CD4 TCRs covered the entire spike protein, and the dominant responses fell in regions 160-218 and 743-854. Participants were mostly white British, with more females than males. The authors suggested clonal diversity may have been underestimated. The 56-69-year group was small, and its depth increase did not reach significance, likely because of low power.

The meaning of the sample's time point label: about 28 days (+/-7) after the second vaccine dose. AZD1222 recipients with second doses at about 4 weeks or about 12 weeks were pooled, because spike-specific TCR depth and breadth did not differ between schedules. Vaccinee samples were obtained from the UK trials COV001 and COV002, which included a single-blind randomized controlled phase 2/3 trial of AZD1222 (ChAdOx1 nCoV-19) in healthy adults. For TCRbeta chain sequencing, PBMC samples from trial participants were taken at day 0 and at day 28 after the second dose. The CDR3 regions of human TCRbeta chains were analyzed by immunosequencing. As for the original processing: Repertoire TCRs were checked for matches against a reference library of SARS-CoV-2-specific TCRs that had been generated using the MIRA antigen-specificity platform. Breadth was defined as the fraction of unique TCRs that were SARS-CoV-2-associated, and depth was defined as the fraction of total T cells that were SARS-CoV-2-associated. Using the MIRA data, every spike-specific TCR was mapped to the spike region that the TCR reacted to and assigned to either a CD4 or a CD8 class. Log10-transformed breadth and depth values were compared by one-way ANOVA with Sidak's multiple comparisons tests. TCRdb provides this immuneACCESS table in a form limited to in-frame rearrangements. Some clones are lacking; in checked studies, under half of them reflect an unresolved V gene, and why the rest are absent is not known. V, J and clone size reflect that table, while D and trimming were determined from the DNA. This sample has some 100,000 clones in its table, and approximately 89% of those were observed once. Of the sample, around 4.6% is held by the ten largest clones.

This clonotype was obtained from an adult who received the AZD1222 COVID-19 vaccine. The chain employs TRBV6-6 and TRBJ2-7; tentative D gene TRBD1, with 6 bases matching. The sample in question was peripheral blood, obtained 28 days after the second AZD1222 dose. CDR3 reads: CASSYPQGVKDYEQYF. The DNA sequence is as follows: TGTGCCAGCAGTTATCCACAGGGTGTTAAGGACTACGAGCAGTACTTC.